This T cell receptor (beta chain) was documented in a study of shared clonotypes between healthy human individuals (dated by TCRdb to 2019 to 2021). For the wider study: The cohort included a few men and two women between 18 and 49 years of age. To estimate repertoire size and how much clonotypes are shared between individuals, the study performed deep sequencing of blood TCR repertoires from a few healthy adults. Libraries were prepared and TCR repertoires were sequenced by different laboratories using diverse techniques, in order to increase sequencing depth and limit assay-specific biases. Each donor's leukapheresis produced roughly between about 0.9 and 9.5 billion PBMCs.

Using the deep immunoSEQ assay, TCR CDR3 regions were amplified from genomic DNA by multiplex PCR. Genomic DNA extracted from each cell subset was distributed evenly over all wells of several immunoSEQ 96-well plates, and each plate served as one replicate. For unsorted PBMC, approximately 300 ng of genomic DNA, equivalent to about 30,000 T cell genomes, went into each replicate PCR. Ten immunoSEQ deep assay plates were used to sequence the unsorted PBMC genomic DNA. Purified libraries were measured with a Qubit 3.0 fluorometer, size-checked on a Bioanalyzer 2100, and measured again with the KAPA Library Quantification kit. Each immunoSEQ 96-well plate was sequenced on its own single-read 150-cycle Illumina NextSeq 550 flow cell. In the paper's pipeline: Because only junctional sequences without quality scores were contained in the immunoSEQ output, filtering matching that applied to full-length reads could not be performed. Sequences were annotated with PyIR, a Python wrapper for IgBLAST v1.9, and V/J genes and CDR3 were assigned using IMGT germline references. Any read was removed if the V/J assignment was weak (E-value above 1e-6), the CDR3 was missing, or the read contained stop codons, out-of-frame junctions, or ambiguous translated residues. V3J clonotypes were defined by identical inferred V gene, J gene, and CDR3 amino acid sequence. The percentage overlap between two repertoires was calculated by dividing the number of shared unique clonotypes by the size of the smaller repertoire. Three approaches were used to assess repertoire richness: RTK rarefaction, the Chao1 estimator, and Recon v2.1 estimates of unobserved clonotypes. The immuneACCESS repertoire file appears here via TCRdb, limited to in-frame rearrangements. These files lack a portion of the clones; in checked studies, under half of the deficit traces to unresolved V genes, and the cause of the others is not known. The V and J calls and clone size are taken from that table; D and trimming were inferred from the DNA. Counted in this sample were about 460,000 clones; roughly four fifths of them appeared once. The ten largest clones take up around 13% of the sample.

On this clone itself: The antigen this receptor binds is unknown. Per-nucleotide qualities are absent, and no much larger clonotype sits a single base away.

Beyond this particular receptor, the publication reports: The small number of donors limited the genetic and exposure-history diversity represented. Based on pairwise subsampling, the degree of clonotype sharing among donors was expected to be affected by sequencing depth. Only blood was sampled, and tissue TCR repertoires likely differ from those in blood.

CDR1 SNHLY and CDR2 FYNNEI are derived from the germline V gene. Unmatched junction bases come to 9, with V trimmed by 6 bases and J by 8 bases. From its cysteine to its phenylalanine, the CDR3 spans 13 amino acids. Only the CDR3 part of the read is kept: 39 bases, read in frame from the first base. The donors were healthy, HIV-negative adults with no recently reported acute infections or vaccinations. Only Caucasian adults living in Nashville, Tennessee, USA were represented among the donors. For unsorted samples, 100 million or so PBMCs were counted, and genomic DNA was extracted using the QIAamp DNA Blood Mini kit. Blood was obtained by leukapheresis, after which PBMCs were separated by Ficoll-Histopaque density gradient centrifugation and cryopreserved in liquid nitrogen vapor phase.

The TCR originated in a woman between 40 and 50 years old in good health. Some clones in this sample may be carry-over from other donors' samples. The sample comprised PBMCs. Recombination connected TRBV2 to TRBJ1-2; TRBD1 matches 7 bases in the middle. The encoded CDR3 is CASSVQGIEGYTF. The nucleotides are TGTGCCAGCAGCGTACAGGGGATTGAGGGCTACACCTTC.